This record concerns one TCR beta chain sequence. TCRdb keeps only in-frame clones here, not all; method: immunoSEQ multiplex PCR. The top ten hold more than 1.5% of the sample, which has 550,000 to 700,000 clones, more than 70% seen once. This sample was included in a study of shared clonotypes between healthy human individuals. Trimming cost V 1 base and J 3 bases; bases outside gene matches: 11. Germline assignment: CDR1 MGHRA and CDR2 YSYEKL. The CDR3 spans 19 residues. Sequenced material: memory CD4+ T cells sorted from blood. Described subset: CD45RA-negative fraction. The clonotype originates from a woman aged 25-40 years in good health. This chain links TRBV4-1 with TRBJ1-4; 10 nucleotides line up with TRBD1. CDR3 coding DNA: TGCGCCAGCAGCCAAGGACAGGGGGCGCAGAAGCGGGCTAATGAAAAACTGTTTTTT. Residues: CASSQGQGAQKRANEKLFF.